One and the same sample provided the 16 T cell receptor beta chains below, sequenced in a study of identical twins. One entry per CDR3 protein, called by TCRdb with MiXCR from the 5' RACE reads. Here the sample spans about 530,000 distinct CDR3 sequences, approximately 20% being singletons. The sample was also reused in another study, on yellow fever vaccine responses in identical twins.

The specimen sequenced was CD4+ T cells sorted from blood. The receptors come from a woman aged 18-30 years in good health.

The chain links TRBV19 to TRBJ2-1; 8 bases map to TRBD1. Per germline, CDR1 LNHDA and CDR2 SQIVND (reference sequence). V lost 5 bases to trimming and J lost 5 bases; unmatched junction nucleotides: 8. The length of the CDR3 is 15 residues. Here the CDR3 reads CASSRRDRSDNEQFF. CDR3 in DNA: TGTGCCAGTAGTCGAAGGGACAGGAGCGACAATGAGCAGTTCTTC.

CDR3 coding DNA: TGTGCCAGCAGTGTAGCGGGAGTTGCCTTCGAGCAGTACTTC. This encodes CASSVAGVAFEQYF. The chain carries TRBV28 and TRBJ2-7; 9 nucleotides agree with TRBD2. This CDR3 comprises 14 residues. Germline V gene data show CDR1 as MDHEN and CDR2 as SYDVKM. V dropped 5 bases and J dropped 6; count of bases not matched to a gene: 8.

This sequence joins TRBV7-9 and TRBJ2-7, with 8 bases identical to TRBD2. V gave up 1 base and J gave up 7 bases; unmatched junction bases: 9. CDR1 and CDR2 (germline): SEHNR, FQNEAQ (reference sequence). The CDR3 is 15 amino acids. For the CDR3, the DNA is TGTGCCAGCAGCTTAGTACAGCGGGAGATGAGGGAGCAGTACTTC. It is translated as CASSLVQREMREQYF.

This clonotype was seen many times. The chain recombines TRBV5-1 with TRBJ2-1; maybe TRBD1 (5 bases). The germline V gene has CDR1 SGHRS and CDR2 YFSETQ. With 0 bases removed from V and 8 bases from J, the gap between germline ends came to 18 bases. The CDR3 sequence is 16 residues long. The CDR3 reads CASSLGGPLRMDEQFF. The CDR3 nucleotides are TGCGCCAGCAGCTTGGGGGGCCCACTGAGGATGGATGAGCAGTTCTTC.

CDR3 residues: CASSQGEITQYF. The CDR3 bases are TGTGCCAGCTCACAGGGGGAGATAACGCAGTATTTT. The chain joins TRBV18 to TRBJ2-3, with D possibly being TRBD1 (6 bases). The CDR3 contains 12 residues. In germline, CDR1 is KGHSH, CDR2 LQKENI. Trimming took 4 bases from V and 9 from J, leaving 11 bases between them.

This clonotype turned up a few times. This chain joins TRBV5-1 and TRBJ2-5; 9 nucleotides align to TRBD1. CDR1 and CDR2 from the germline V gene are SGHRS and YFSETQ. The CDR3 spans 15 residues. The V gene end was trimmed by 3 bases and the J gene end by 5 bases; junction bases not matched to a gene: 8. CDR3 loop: CASSWGDRVRETQYF. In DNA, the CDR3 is TGCGCCAGCAGCTGGGGGGACAGGGTGCGGGAGACCCAGTACTTC. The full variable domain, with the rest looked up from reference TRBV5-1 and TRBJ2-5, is KAGVTQTPRYLIKTRGQQVTLSCSPISGHRSVSWYQQTPGQGLQFLFEYFSETQRNKGNFPGRFSGRQFSNSRSEMNVSTLELGDSALYLCASSWGDRVRETQYFGPGTRLLVL.

The CDR3 spells CASSRRDSTQETQYF. The CDR3 DNA sequence: TGTGCCAGCAGCCGGCGGGACAGTACCCAAGAGACCCAGTACTTC. This chain connects TRBV7-2 to TRBJ2-5, with D perhaps matching TRBD1 (7 bases). CDR1 and CDR2 from the germline V gene are SGHTA and FQGNSA. This CDR3 spans 15 amino acids. V lost 5 bases, J lost 1 base, and 14 bases lay in between.

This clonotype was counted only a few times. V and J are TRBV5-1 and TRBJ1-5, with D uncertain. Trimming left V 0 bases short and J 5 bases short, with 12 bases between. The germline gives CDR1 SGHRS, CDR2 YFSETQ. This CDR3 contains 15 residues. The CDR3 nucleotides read TGCGCCAGCAGCTTGGGCGAAAATGGGCATCAGCCCCAGCATTTT. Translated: CASSLGENGHQPQHF.

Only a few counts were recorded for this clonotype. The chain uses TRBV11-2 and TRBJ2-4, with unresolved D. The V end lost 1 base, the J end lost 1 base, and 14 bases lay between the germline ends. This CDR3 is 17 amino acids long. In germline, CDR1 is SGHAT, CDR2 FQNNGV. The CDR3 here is CASSLGVSLTAKNIQYF. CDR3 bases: TGTGCCAGCAGCTTAGGCGTCAGCCTAACCGCCAAAAACATTCAGTACTTC.

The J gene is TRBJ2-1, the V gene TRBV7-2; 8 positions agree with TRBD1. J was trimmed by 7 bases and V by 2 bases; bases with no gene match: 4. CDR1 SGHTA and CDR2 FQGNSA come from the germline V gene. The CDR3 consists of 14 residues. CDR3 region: CASSLRTGGNEQFF. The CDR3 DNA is TGTGCCAGCAGCTTAAGAACAGGGGGGAATGAGCAGTTCTTC.

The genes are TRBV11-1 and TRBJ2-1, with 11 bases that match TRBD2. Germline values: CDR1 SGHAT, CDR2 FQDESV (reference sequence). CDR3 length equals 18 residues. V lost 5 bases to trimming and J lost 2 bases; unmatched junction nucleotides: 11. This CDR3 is CASSPLMGLAVTYNEQFF. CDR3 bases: TGTGCCAGCAGCCCTCTTATGGGACTAGCGGTTACCTACAATGAGCAGTTCTTC.

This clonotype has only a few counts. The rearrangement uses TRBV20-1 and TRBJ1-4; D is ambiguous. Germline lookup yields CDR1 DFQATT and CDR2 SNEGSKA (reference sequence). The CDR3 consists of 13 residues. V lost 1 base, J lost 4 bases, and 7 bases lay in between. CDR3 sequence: CSARVQNNEKLFF. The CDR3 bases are TGCAGTGCTAGAGTACAGAATAATGAAAAACTGTTTTTT.

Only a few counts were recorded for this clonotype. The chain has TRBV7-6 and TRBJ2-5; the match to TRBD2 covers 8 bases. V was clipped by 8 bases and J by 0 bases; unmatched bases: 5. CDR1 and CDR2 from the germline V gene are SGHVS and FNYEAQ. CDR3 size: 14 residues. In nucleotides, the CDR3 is TGTGCCAGCCTCGGGGGGGGTCACCAAGAGACCCAGTACTTC. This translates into CASLGGGHQETQYF. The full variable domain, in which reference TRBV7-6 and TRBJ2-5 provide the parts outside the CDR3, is GAGVSQSPRYKVTKRGQDVALRCDPISGHVSLYWYRQALGQGPEFLTYFNYEAQQDKSGLPNDRFSAERPEGSISTLTIQRTEQRDSAMYRCASLGGGHQETQYFGPGTRLLVL.

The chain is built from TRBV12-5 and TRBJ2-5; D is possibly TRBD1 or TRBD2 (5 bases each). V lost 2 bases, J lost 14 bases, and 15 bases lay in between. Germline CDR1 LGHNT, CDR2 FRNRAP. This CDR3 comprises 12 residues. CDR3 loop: CASGLSTRDPYF. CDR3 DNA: TGTGCTAGTGGTTTGTCTACCCGGGACCCTTACTTC.

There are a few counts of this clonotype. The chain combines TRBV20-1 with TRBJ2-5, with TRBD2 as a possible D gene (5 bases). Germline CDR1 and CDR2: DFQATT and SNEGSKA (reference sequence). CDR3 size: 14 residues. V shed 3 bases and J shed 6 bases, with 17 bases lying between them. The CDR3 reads CSASRSGGVKTQYF. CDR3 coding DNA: TGCAGTGCTAGCCGGTCCGGAGGAGTGAAGACCCAGTACTTC.

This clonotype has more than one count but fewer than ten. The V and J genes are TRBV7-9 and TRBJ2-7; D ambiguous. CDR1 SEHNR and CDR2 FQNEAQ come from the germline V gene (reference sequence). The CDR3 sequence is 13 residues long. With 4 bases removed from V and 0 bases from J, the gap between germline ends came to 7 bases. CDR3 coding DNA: TGTGCCAGCAGCTCTACTAACTCCTACGAGCAGTACGTC. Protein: CASSSTNSYEQYV.